Listed below are T cell receptor beta chains from one sample, sequenced in a study of circulating CD8 cells and anti-PD-1 response in melanoma. TCRdb fed the reads into MiXCR, producing one record per CDR3 protein. The table records some 500 distinct CDR3 sequences, around 8.7% of them present only once. The sequencing here drew on CD8+ T cells from PBMCs, taken at baseline or after one month of anti-PD-1 therapy (not recorded which). The source of these receptors is a human donor with melanoma. The CDR3 runs from the conserved cysteine through the conserved F or W. A D gene is named only where the DNA matches it firmly. Size is omitted from some rows. Given values are once, few, many or a class for expanded clones.

-	TRBV7-8	TRBJ2-5	large	TGTGCCAGCAGAAGAGCGGGTGTTCAAGAGACCCAGTACTTC	CASRRAGVQETQYF
-	TRBV28	TRBJ2-3	large	TGTGCCAGCAGCCTTGCCGGTACGCAGTATTTT	CASSLAGTQYF
-	TRBV19	TRBJ1-1	large	TGTGCCAGTAGTATATATTCAGGGGACACTGAAGCTTTCTTT	CASSIYSGDTEAFF
-	TRBV19	TRBJ2-7	-	TGTGCCAGTAGTCTTAACAGGGCAGACGAGCAGTACTTC	CASSLNRADEQYF
-	TRBV6-6	TRBJ1-3	medium-sized	TGTGCCAGCAGGACGGACGGATACTCTGGAAACACCATATATTTT	CASRTDGYSGNTIYF
TRBD2	TRBV13	TRBJ2-5	large	TGTGCCAGCAGCCTGACGCGGGGGGGCCAGGAGACCCAGTACTTC	CASSLTRGGQETQYF
-	TRBV19	TRBJ2-4	large	TGTGCCAGTAGTCTTGGGGGAGCGGTTCAGTACTTC	CASSLGGAVQYF
TRBD1	TRBV23-1	TRBJ2-1	large	TGCGCCAGCAGTCAGCCCCCGGGACAGGCGCATGAGCAGTTCTTC	CASSQPPGQAHEQFF
-	TRBV2	TRBJ2-7	large	TGTGCCAGCAAACAGGGTCTACGGGAGCAGTACTTC	CASKQGLREQYF
TRBD2	TRBV4-3	TRBJ2-1	medium-sized	TGCGCCAGCAGCCAGGCCGTGGCGGGGGGAGAGCAGTTCTTC	CASSQAVAGGEQFF
-	TRBV29-1	TRBJ2-4	medium-sized	TGCAGCGTCGCCGGGACACTGAAAAACATTCAGTACTTC	CSVAGTLKNIQYF
-	TRBV19	TRBJ2-7	medium-sized	TGTGCCAGTAGCCTCCTGCACAGCCCCTACGAGCAGTACTTC	CASSLLHSPYEQYF
-	TRBV2	TRBJ1-5	large	TGTGCCAGCAGTCGGTACAGCAATCAGCCCCAGCATTTT	CASSRYSNQPQHF
-	TRBV5-8	TRBJ2-2	few	TGTGCCAGCAGCTTGGAAGGCTCCACCGGGGAGCTGTTTTTT	CASSLEGSTGELFF
TRBD1	TRBV20-1	TRBJ2-7	medium-sized	TGCAGTGCTAGAGGCGACAGGGAGTCCTCCGAGCAGTACTTC	CSARGDRESSEQYF
-	TRBV27	TRBJ1-1	-	TGTGCCAGCAGTCCTCGGGGGGCGGACACTGAAGCTTTCTTT	CASSPRGADTEAFF
TRBD2	TRBV19	TRBJ2-2	large	TGTGCCAGTAGTATCTATGCTCGGACTAGCATAAACACCGGGGAGCTGTTTTTT	CASSIYARTSINTGELFF
-	TRBV20-1	TRBJ1-6	-	TGCAGTGCTAGAGATCCCGGGGAGGATAATTCACCCCTCCACTTT	CSARDPGEDNSPLHF
-	TRBV19	TRBJ2-3	large	TGTGCCAGTAGCGACACCGGGACCGTCTGGACAGATACGCAGTATTTT	CASSDTGTVWTDTQYF
TRBD2	TRBV20-1	TRBJ2-7	large	TGCAGTGCTAGAGACGGGACTAGGACCTACGAGCAGTACTTC	CSARDGTRTYEQYF
-	TRBV4-3	TRBJ2-1	-	TGCGCCAGCGGCGGGGGCCCTTACAATGAGCAGTTCTTC	CASGGGPYNEQFF
-	TRBV29-1	TRBJ2-3	medium-sized	TGCAGCGTTAGCGGAGGGGACGTCGACACAGATACGCAGTATTTT	CSVSGGDVDTDTQYF
-	TRBV6-5	TRBJ2-7	large	TGTGCCAGCAGTTTGTCAGGTACCGACGAGCAGTACTTC	CASSLSGTDEQYF
-	TRBV12-3/TRBV12-4	TRBJ2-1	large	TGTGCCAGCAGCTCCTACAATGAGCAGTTCTTC	CASSSYNEQFF
-	TRBV19	TRBJ2-2	medium-sized	TGTGCCAGTAGTATAGGAAGGGTTCGCACCGGGGAGCTGTTTTTT	CASSIGRVRTGELFF
-	TRBV20-1	TRBJ2-3	large	TGCAGTGCTAGAGATTGGCTGTTCACAGATACGCAGTATTTT	CSARDWLFTDTQYF
-	TRBV29-1	TRBJ2-7	large	TGCAGCGTTGAGTTTCGGGAAGGGTACGAGCAGTACTTC	CSVEFREGYEQYF
-	TRBV19	TRBJ2-2	large	TGTGCCAGCGCCGTATGGGGGGAGCCGAACACCGGGGAGCTGTTTTTT	CASAVWGEPNTGELFF
-	TRBV19	TRBJ2-1	few	TGTGCCACCAAAGAACCCGACAGGTACAATGAGCAGTTCTTT	CATKEPDRYNEQFF
-	TRBV7-8	TRBJ2-7	large	TGTGCCAGCAGCCTGCCCAGCTCCTACGAGCAGTACTTC	CASSLPSSYEQYF
-	TRBV5-6	TRBJ1-2	few	TGTGCCAGCAGCTTGGATCCGGGGACCCTCTATGGCTACACCTTC	CASSLDPGTLYGYTF
-	TRBV19	TRBJ2-2	large	TGTGCCAGTACAGGCCCCGGGGAGCTGTTTTTT	CASTGPGELFF
-	TRBV19	TRBJ2-7	large	TGTGCCAGCTCTCTTTCCGGCGGTCAGGTAACCGAGCAGTACTTC	CASSLSGGQVTEQYF
-	TRBV29-1	TRBJ2-7	large	TGCAGCGTTGAAGAAGAGGGCAGCTCCTACGAGCAGTACTTC	CSVEEEGSSYEQYF
TRBD2	TRBV19	TRBJ2-7	-	TGTGCCAGTACCCCTGACGGGGGGTCCTACGAGCAGTACTTC	CASTPDGGSYEQYF
TRBD1	TRBV29-1	TRBJ1-6	medium-sized	TGCAGCGTTGAAGAAGCCGTGCCAGGGGGAGTCACCCTCCACTTT	CSVEEAVPGGVTLHF
TRBD1	TRBV29-1	TRBJ1-2	medium-sized	TGCAGCGTTGAATTTACCGGGACAGGGGAGGGAGTGAGTGGCTACACCTTC	CSVEFTGTGEGVSGYTF
TRBD2	TRBV12-5	TRBJ2-2	large	TGTGCTAGTGGTACCGGACTAGCGGGCGGGGAGCTGTTTTTT	CASGTGLAGGELFF
-	TRBV7-2	TRBJ2-7	large	TGTGCCAGCAGCTTAGAGGGGACCGGCTCCTACAAGCAGTACTTC	CASSLEGTGSYKQYF
TRBD2	TRBV9	TRBJ2-5	large	TGTGCCAGCAGCTCGCCACGGGAGGAGGCTAGCGGGGGGCAAGAGACCCAGTACTTC	CASSSPREEASGGQETQYF
-	TRBV28	TRBJ2-1	large	TGTGCCAGCAGTCAGGGCAGGGGATGGTACAATGAGCAGTTCTTC	CASSQGRGWYNEQFF